This T cell receptor (beta chain) was sequenced in a study of cytomegalovirus exposure and HLA in healthy donors. Turning to this clone: What it recognizes is unknown.

This PCR relied on a set of 60 Vbeta primers and 13 Jbeta primers. This table comes from immunoSEQ multiplex PCR, and its TCRdb copy is limited to in-frame clones, with some not included. The data contain 45,000 or so clones, about two thirds of them singletons. General study results and limits: According to a later analysis, donors in an Asian-associated ancestry cluster reportedly had fewer N-insertions than the roughly 670-donor mean.

Sequencing input: PBMCs. The receptor was derived from a woman aged 30 to 39 in good health and CMV-seronegative.

The CDR3 DNA follows: TGTGCCAGCAGTGAAGGGACAAATACTTACAATGAGCAGTTCTTC. Protein sequence: CASSEGTNTYNEQFF. The chain links TRBV2 to TRBJ2-1; a weak D match, TRBD1 (5 bases). The germline V gene has CDR1 SNHLY and CDR2 FYNNEI. The V and J ends lost 1 base and 4 bases respectively, with 11 bases between them. The CDR3 contains 15 residues.